The present entry profiles one TCR beta chain with its context. CDR1 and CDR2 (germline): SGHRS, YFSETQ. The CDR3 is made up of 12 amino acids. Trimming cost V 3 bases and J 4 bases, with 8 bases left between them. This sample is part of a study of cytomegalovirus exposure and HLA in healthy donors. Using immunoSEQ multiplex PCR, the repertoire was profiled, and TCRdb retains in-frame clones only, with some absent. Seen here are 200,000 to 250,000 clones, approximately 83% observed once, and the top ten hold around an eighth. Donors came from a validation cohort of over a hundred subjects, distinct from the first 666-subject cohort.

The sequence came from a woman aged 25-40 years in good health and CMV-seropositive. The sequencing sample was made of PBMCs. The chain uses TRBV5-1 and TRBJ2-7; D unresolved. CDR3 in DNA: TGCGCCAGCAGCTCGTCACAGTACGAGCAGTACTTC. Its translation: CASSSSQYEQYF.